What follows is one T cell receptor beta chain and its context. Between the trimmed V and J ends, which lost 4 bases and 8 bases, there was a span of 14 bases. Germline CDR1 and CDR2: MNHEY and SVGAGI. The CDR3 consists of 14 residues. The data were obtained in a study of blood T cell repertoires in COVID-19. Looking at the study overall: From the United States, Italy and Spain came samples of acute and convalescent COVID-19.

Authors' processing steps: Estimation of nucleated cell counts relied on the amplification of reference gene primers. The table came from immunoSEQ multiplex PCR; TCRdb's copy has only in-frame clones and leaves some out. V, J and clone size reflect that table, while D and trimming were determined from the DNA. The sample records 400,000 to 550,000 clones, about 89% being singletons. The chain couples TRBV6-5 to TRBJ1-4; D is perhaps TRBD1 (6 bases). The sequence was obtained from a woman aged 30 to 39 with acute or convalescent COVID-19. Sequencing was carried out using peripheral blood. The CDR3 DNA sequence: TGTGCCAGCAGTTCCCAGGGGATTGGGGAAAAACTGTTTTTT. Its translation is CASSSQGIGEKLFF.